Listed below are T cell receptor beta chains from one sample, sequenced in a study of T cell responses to AZD1222 COVID-19 vaccine. Clones were sequenced by immunoSEQ multiplex PCR, and TCRdb holds only the in-frame ones, with some missing. The sample lists 150,000 or so clones; roughly nine tenths were seen once. The specimen was peripheral blood, collected on day 0 of AZD1222 vaccination. Every receptor here comes from an adult in good health. Each CDR3 is given with its conserved first and last residue. A D gene is named only where the DNA matches it firmly.

>TRBJ1-4|TRBD1|TRBV6-5
CASKGQGREKLFF
TGTGCCAGCAAGGGACAGGGACGTGAAAAACTGTTTTTT
>TRBJ2-3|-|TRBV5-1
CASSRVPTDTQYF
TGCGCCAGCAGCCGGGTCCCCACAGATACGCAGTATTTT
>TRBJ2-1|TRBD1|TRBV4-1
CASSLPGGGYNEQFF
TGCGCCAGCAGCCTCCCAGGGGGCGGCTACAATGAGCAGTTCTTC
>TRBJ2-1|-|TRBV28
CGISSYNEQFF
TGCGGGATTAGCTCCTACAATGAGCAGTTCTTC
>TRBJ1-5|-|TRBV15
CATALRGNQPQHF
TGTGCCACCGCTCTTCGGGGCAATCAGCCCCAGCATTTT
>TRBJ2-7|TRBD1|TRBV5-1
CASSLVQGATEQYF
TGCGCCAGCAGCTTGGTTCAGGGGGCGACCGAGCAGTACTTC
>TRBJ1-5|-|TRBV7-2
CASSPSTGGNQPQHF
TGTGCCAGCAGCCCCTCGACCGGGGGGAATCAGCCCCAGCATTTT
>TRBJ2-6|-|TRBV19
CASSIRGAGANVLTF
TGTGCCAGTAGTATCCGAGGGGCTGGGGCCAACGTCCTGACTTTC
>TRBJ2-5|-|TRBV6-2/TRBV6-3
CASSWEFQETQYF
TGTGCCAGCAGTTGGGAATTCCAAGAGACCCAGTACTTC
>TRBJ2-1|-|TRBV5-1
CASSRIALSSYNEQFF
TGCGCCAGCAGCAGAATAGCGTTGAGCTCCTACAATGAGCAGTTCTTC
>TRBJ2-2|-|TRBV6-2/TRBV6-3
CASSDPPRTGELFF
TGTGCCAGCAGTGACCCACCTCGCACCGGGGAGCTGTTTTTT
>TRBJ1-1|TRBD1|TRBV6-2/TRBV6-3
CASSPLDRVSTEAFF
TGTGCCAGCAGTCCGTTGGACAGGGTTTCCACTGAAGCTTTCTTT